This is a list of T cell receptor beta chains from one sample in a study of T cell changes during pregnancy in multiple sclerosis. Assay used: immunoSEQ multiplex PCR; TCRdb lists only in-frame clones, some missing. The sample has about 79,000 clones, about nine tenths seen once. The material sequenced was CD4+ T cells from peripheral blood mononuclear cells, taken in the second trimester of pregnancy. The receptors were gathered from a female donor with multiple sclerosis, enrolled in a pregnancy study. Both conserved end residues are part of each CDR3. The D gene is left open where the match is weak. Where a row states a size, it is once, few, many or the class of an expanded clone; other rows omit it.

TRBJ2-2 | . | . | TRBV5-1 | TGCGCCAGCAGCTCCCCCTCCGGGATTATCAGGGAGCTGTTTTTT | CASSSPSGIIRELFF
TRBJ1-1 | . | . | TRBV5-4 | TGTGCCAGCAGCTCGGACCCGAGGGCTGAAGCTTTCTTT | CASSSDPRAEAFF
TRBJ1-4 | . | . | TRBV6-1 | TGTGCCAGCAGTGATTGGGCCGAAAAACTGTTTTTT | CASSDWAEKLFF
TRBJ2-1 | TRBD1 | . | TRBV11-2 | TGTGCCAGCAGCTCCCGTGGGACAGGGGCAAACAATGAGCAGTTCTTC | CASSSRGTGANNEQFF
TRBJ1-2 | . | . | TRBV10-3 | TGTGCCATCAGTTCAGGGGACGGCTACACCTTC | CAISSGDGYTF
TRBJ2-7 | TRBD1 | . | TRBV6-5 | TGTGCCAGCAGTCCACGACAGGGATCCTACGAGCAGTACTTC | CASSPRQGSYEQYF
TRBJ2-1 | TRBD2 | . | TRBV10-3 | TGTGCCATCAGCGGGACTAGCGGTACCTACAATGAGCAGTTCTTC | CAISGTSGTYNEQFF
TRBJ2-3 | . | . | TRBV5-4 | TGTGCCAGCAGCTTGGTTGGGCGGGGGCTGAGCACAGATACGCAGTATTTT | CASSLVGRGLSTDTQYF
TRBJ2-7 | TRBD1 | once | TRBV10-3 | TGTGCCATCAGAAAGAGCCCGACAGGGACCTACGAGCAGTACTTC | CAIRKSPTGTYEQYF
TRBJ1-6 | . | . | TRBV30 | TGTGCCTGGAGTGTAGATCGGGTAGGGGGTGGTAATTCACCCCTCCACTTT | CAWSVDRVGGGNSPLHF
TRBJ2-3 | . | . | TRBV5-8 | TGTGCCAGCAGCTTGGGGGAGTCTAGCACAGATACGCAGTATTTT | CASSLGESSTDTQYF
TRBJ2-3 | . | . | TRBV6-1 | TGTGCCAGCAGTAGGACTTTAGATACGCAGTATTTT | CASSRTLDTQYF
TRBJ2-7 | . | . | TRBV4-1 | TGCGCCAGCAGTTCACTCACTACCCCCCACGAGCAGTACTTC | CASSSLTTPHEQYF
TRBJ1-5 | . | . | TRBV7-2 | TGTGCCAGCAGCTTAGGCTGGGGGGGGCAGGGGAATCAGCCCCAGCATTTT | CASSLGWGGQGNQPQHF
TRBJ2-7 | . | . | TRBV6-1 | TGTGCCAGCACCCTTTTCACTACAGGGTACGAGCAGTACTTC | CASTLFTTGYEQYF
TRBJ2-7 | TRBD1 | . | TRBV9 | TGTGCCAGCAGCGTATCATTAGACAGGGGATCCGAGCAGTACTTC | CASSVSLDRGSEQYF
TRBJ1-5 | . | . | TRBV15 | TGTGCCACCAGCACCCCTGCAGGACAGCGGTGGGGCAATCAGCCCCAGCATTTT | CATSTPAGQRWGNQPQHF
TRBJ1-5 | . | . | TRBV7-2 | TGTGCCAGCAGCTCGACAAGGGGTACCAATCAGCCCCAGCATTTT | CASSSTRGTNQPQHF
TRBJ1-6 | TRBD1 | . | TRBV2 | TGTGCCAGCAGTATAGAACAGGGGATTACCCTCCACTTT | CASSIEQGITLHF
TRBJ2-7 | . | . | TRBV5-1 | TGCGCCAGCAGGTACAGCGGTTCGTACGAGCAGTACTTC | CASRYSGSYEQYF
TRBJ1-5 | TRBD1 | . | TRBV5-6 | TGTGCCAGCAGCCCGAACGACAGGGTACATCAGCCCCAGCATTTT | CASSPNDRVHQPQHF
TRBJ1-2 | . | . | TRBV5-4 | TGTGCCAGCAGCTTGGAGCGAGCGACGTCCGGAGGCTACACCTTC | CASSLERATSGGYTF
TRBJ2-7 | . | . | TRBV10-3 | TGTGCCATCAGTGACTCCAGCTCCTACGAGCAGTACTTC | CAISDSSSYEQYF
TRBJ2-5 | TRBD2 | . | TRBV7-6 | TGTGCCAGCAGCTACGACGGGGGGGGGTACCAAGAGACCCAGTACTTC | CASSYDGGGYQETQYF
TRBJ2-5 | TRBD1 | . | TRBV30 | TGTGCCTGGAGCAAGGGACAGGCCCAAGAGACCCAGTACTTC | CAWSKGQAQETQYF
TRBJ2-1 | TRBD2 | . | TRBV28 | TGTGCCAGCAGTCAACGACTTGTAGCGGGAGCGTACAATGAGCAGTTCTTC | CASSQRLVAGAYNEQFF
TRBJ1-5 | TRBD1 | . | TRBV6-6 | TGTGCCGGACGACAGGGGGCTAATCAGCCCCAGCATTTT | CAGRQGANQPQHF
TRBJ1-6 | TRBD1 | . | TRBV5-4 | TGTGCCAGCAGCTTGAGGGGGACAGGTTATAGAACCCTCCACTTT | CASSLRGTGYRTLHF
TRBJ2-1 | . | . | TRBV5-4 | TGTGCCAGCAGCTTGGGTGCGCAGGGGAATGAGCAGTTCTTC | CASSLGAQGNEQFF
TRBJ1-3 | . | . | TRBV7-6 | TGTGCCAGCAGCCCAGCCCGGGCAGGGCAGGGAAACACCATATATTTT | CASSPARAGQGNTIYF
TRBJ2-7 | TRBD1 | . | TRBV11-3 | TGTGCCAGCAGCCCGGGACAGACCTACGAGCAGTACTTC | CASSPGQTYEQYF
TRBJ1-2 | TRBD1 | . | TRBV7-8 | TGTGCCAGCAGCTTAGCGATTGGAAAGGGGGCTTATGGCTACACCTTC | CASSLAIGKGAYGYTF
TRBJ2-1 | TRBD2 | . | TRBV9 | TGTGCCAGCAGCGTTCTAGCGGGACTTGGGAATGAGCAGTTCTTC | CASSVLAGLGNEQFF
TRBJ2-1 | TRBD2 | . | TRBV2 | TGTGCCAGCAAGGAGGGACTAGCGAGCTACAATGAGCAGTTCTTC | CASKEGLASYNEQFF
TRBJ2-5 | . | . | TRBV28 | TGTGCCAGCAGTTTGACCCTTGGCGGAGGCAGGGAGACCCAGTACTTC | CASSLTLGGGRETQYF
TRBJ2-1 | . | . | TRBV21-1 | TGTGCCAGCAACCGGGACTCGCCCTACAATGAGCAGTTCTTC | CASNRDSPYNEQFF
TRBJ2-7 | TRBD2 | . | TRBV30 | TGTGCCTGGAGAGGGACTAGCGGATCCTACGAGCAGTACTTC | CAWRGTSGSYEQYF
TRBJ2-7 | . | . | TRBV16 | TGTGCCAGCAGCCGTGGACAGAGTTCCTACGAGCAGTACTTC | CASSRGQSSYEQYF
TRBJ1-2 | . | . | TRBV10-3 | TGTGCCATCAGTGAGTCTCCCCTGACAGACGAGGCCTACACCTTC | CAISESPLTDEAYTF
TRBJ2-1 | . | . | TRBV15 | TGTGCCACCAGCAGAGATCGCGCATCCTTTGAGCAGTTCTTC | CATSRDRASFEQFF
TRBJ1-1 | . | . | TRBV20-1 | TGCAGTGCCGCGGGACTTTCAGCTTTCTTT | CSAAGLSAFF
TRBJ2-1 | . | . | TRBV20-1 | TGCAGTATACCCTCCGGGGTCGGGCAGTTCTTC | CSIPSGVGQFF